Following are 12 T cell receptor beta chains from one sample sequenced in a study of shared clonotypes between healthy human individuals. Clones were read by immunoSEQ multiplex PCR, and TCRdb kept only the in-frame ones, dropping some. Of about 2.3 million clones in the sample, approximately 95% were seen once. Input material: naive CD4+ T cells from PBMCs. Subset noted: CD45RA+ positively selected. All receptors derive from a man in his late teens or twenties in good health. Some clones in this sample may be carry-over from other donors' samples.

V gene TRBV18 combines with J gene TRBJ2-5; 11 bases map to TRBD2. This CDR3 contains 17 residues. Trimming cost V 3 bases and J 1 base; bases outside gene matches: 7. Germline CDR1 reads KGHSH; CDR2 reads LQKENI. In DNA form, the CDR3 reads TGTGCCAGCTCACCCCTCGGACTAGCGGGTATCCAAGAGACCCAGTACTTC. Its protein product is CASSPLGLAGIQETQYF.

The rearrangement uses TRBV18 and TRBJ2-1, with 7 bases identical to TRBD1. Germline assignment: CDR1 KGHSH and CDR2 LQKENI. The V segment lost 1 base and the J segment 6 bases; nucleotides outside the gene matches: 6. CDR3 size: 15 residues. In DNA form, the CDR3 reads TGTGCCAGCTCACCACTTCAGACAGGGCCCAATGAGCAGTTCTTC. This codes for CASSPLQTGPNEQFF. The whole variable domain, filled in from reference TRBV18 and TRBJ2-1, reads NAGVMQNPRHLVRRRGQEARLRCSPMKGHSHVYWYRQLPEEGLKFMVYLQKENIIDESGMPKERFSAEFPKEGPSILRIQQVVRGDSAAYFCASSPLQTGPNEQFFGPGTRLTVL.

The chain links TRBV30 to TRBJ2-3; 11 bases agree with TRBD1. The ends lost 3 bases at V and 3 bases at J; junction bases unmatched: 5. In germline, CDR1 is GTSNPN, CDR2 SVGIG (reference sequence). The CDR3 length is 15 residues. This CDR3 reads CAWSPGQGVTDTQYF. The CDR3 coding sequence is TGTGCCTGGAGCCCGGGACAGGGGGTAACAGATACGCAGTATTTT. Drawing the rest from reference TRBV30 and TRBJ2-3, the complete variable domain is SQTIHQWPATLVQPVGSPLSLECTVEGTSNPNLYWYRQAAGRGLQLLFYSVGIGQISSEVPQNLSASRPQDRQFILSSKKLLLSDSGFYLCAWSPGQGVTDTQYFGPGTRLTVL.

This chain joins TRBV9 and TRBJ2-7, with D perhaps matching TRBD1 or TRBD2 (5 bases each). Germline V gene lookup returns CDR1 SGDLS and CDR2 YYNGEE. The CDR3 sequence is 14 residues long. V gave up 0 bases and J gave up 5 bases, with 12 bases separating them. This CDR3 reads CASSVDLGVNEQYF. DNA of the CDR3: TGTGCCAGCAGCGTAGATCTGGGGGTAAACGAGCAGTACTTC.

Concerning this clone itself: The same CDR3 also results from other DNA sequences found in this sample. The CDR3 coding sequence is TGTGCCAGCAGCCGTGGGACTAGCGGGTACACAGATACGCAGTATTTT. Encoded protein: CASSRGTSGYTDTQYF. The genes are TRBV9 and TRBJ2-3; 12 bases map to TRBD2. The CDR3 sequence is 16 residues long. J was trimmed by 2 bases and V by 4 bases; bases with no gene match: 5. Germline CDR1 is SGDLS and CDR2 is YYNGEE.

The chain recombines TRBV29-1 with TRBJ2-5; 8 nucleotides line up with TRBD1. Trimming cost V 6 bases and J 5 bases; bases outside gene matches: 8. Germline V lookup: CDR1 SQVTM, CDR2 ANQGSEA. The CDR3 has 13 residues. The CDR3 sequence: CSVDDRGRETQYF. The DNA for the CDR3 is TGCAGCGTAGACGACAGGGGTCGGGAGACCCAGTACTTC.

The chain has TRBV4-2 and TRBJ2-1, with 7 bases lining up with TRBD2. Losses at the gene ends were 0 bases for V and 5 bases for J; bases not matched to a gene: 4. In germline, CDR1 is LGHNA, CDR2 YNFKEQ. The CDR3 spans 15 residues. The CDR3 DNA sequence: TGTGCCAGCAGCCAAGAAAAAGCGGGGCACAATGAGCAGTTCTTC. Translating it yields CASSQEKAGHNEQFF.

In this sample, this clone turned up a few times. V is TRBV2 and J is TRBJ2-7, with 10 bases matching TRBD2. The CDR3 is 18 residues long. The ends lost 0 bases at V and 5 bases at J; junction bases unmatched: 13. Germline V gene lookup returns CDR1 SNHLY and CDR2 FYNNEI. CDR3 nucleotide sequence: TGTGCCAGCAGTGAAGCGGGGCCTCTAGCGGGAGATTTCCACGAGCAGTACTTC. Translated: CASSEAGPLAGDFHEQYF.

In DNA, the CDR3 is TGTGCCAGCAGTGACCTAGCGGGAGACTCCTACGAGCAGTACTTC. This sequence encodes CASSDLAGDSYEQYF. This sequence joins TRBV2 and TRBJ2-7; 10 nucleotides agree with TRBD2. Trimming at V came to 3 bases and at J to 0 bases, leaving 2 bases not matched to a gene. This CDR3 is built from 15 residues. The V gene's germline CDR1 is SNHLY and CDR2 FYNNEI.

V is TRBV6-6 and J is TRBJ2-5; 8 bases line up with TRBD2. Trimming cost V 4 bases and J 4 bases; bases outside gene matches: 5. CDR3 length equals 14 residues. CDR1 is MNHNY, CDR2 SVGAGI, per germline (reference sequence). The CDR3 loop reads CASSSQTSVETQYF. CDR3 DNA sequence: TGTGCCAGCAGTTCCCAGACTAGCGTAGAGACCCAGTACTTC.

The V gene is TRBV19, the J gene TRBJ2-3, with D maybe TRBD1 (6 bases). With 4 bases removed from V and 4 bases from J, the gap between germline ends came to 12 bases. Germline values: CDR1 LNHDA, CDR2 SQIVND (reference sequence). The CDR3 has 14 amino acids. The CDR3 is CASSKGGEADTQYF. The CDR3 DNA reads TGTGCCAGTAGTAAAGGGGGTGAGGCAGATACGCAGTATTTT.

J is TRBJ2-7 and V is TRBV11-2, with D hard to call. V dropped 4 bases and J dropped 0 bases, with 13 bases sitting between them. The CDR3 totals 15 residues. Germline CDR1 reads SGHAT; CDR2 reads FQNNGV. This CDR3 reads CASSSTVFNSYEQYF. CDR3 in DNA: TGTGCCAGCAGCTCCACAGTCTTCAACTCCTACGAGCAGTACTTC.